One and the same sample provided the 28 T cell receptor beta chains below, sequenced in a study of CD8 T cells in ankylosing spondylitis. Study findings and constraints: There was a TCR beta motif, made of several highly homologous variants, that appeared characteristic of ankylosing spondylitis blood.

Each CDR3 protein is one row after TCRdb ran MiXCR on the 5' RACE reads. This sample has fewer than 500,000 distinct CDR3 sequences, with 20% to 25% found just once. These receptors have no identified antigens. The sequencing input was blood, either unsorted or a sorted T cell fraction (not recorded which). These receptor sequences come from a male donor with ankylosing spondylitis.

This clonotype has a handful of counts. This chain joins TRBV12-5 and TRBJ2-3; D unclear. V shed 6 bases and J shed 5 bases, with 6 bases lying between them. Per the germline V gene, CDR1 is LGHNT and CDR2 is FRNRAP. This CDR3 contains 11 residues. CDR3 loop: CASGTGDTQYF. Here the CDR3 DNA reads TGTGCTAGTGGGACTGGAGATACGCAGTATTTT.

There are a few counts of this clonotype. The chain combines TRBV20-1 with TRBJ2-7; 8 bases line up with TRBD2. Germline loops: CDR1 DFQATT, CDR2 SNEGSKA (reference sequence). With 1 base clipped from V and 4 bases from J, the junction kept 9 bases outside the gene matches. This CDR3 region has 15 residues. The CDR3 DNA reads as TGCAGTGCTAGAGTCCCGGGACTAGATGTGTACGAGCAGTACTTC. Protein product: CSARVPGLDVYEQYF.

This clonotype was detected only a few times. V is TRBV5-1 and J is TRBJ1-5; D perhaps matches TRBD1 (5 bases). Trimming pared 3 bases from V and 7 bases from J, leaving 14 bases between. The CDR3 loop spans 14 amino acids. Germline V gene lookup returns CDR1 SGHRS and CDR2 YFSETQ. The chain's CDR3 is CASSSGPAGQPQHF. DNA for the CDR3: TGCGCCAGCAGCTCGGGGCCCGCGGGGCAGCCCCAGCATTTT.

This sequence joins TRBV15 and TRBJ2-1; TRBD2 matches 8 bases. The junction had 7 bases not matched to a gene; V was cut back by 0 bases and J by 6 bases. The CDR3 has 16 residues. From germline, CDR1 is LNHNV and CDR2 YYDKDF (reference sequence). The CDR3 coding sequence is TGTGCCACCAGCAGAGATATCGGGACTAGGGCCAATGAGCAGTTCTTC. Translation: CATSRDIGTRANEQFF.

In its sample, this clonotype was seen many times. CDR3 residues: CASSATRYNEQFF. The CDR3, as DNA: TGCGCCAGCAGCGCTACTAGATACAATGAGCAGTTCTTC. The rearrangement joins TRBV5-1 to TRBJ2-1, with D tentatively TRBD2 (5 bases). The germline gives CDR1 SGHRS, CDR2 YFSETQ. Trimming pared 4 bases from V and 4 bases from J, leaving 9 bases between. This CDR3 comprises 13 residues.

This clonotype was seen only a few times. The chain carries TRBV7-2 and TRBJ2-2, with 9 bases matching TRBD2. Germline V lookup: CDR1 SGHTA, CDR2 FQGNSA. This CDR3 has 15 amino acids. J gave up 4 bases and V 6 bases, and 6 bases lay outside the gene matches. CDR3 DNA sequence: TGTGCCAGCAGGATGACTAGCGGAAGCACCGGGGAGCTGTTTTTT. This codes for CASRMTSGSTGELFF.

This chain links TRBV7-3 with TRBJ2-1; unclear D gene. Trimming cost V 4 bases and J 6 bases, with 7 bases left between them. The CDR3 covers 12 residues. The germline CDR1 and CDR2 sequences are SGHTA and FQGTGA. The DNA of the CDR3 is TGTGCCAGCAGCTCTCCTTCCAATGAGCAGTTCTTC. Translation: CASSSPSNEQFF.

There are a few counts of this clonotype. This rearrangement joins TRBV25-1 to TRBJ2-3, with 13 bases aligning to TRBD2. J was trimmed by 6 bases and V by 8 bases; bases with no gene match: 2. Germline V CDR1 and CDR2: MGHDK, SYGVNS. The CDR3 runs 13 residues. CDR3 sequence (DNA): TGTGCCAGCCGGACTAGCGGGAGCGATACGCAGTATTTT. This translates into CASRTSGSDTQYF. Filled out from reference TRBV25-1 and TRBJ2-3, the complete variable domain reads EADIYQTPRYLVIGTGKKITLECSQTMGHDKMYWYQQDPGMELHLIHYSYGVNSTEKGDLSSESTVSRIRTEHFPLTLESARPSHTSQYLCASRTSGSDTQYFGPGTRLTVL.

This clonotype has just a few counts. V usage is TRBV6-4 and J usage is TRBJ2-1, with D tentatively TRBD2 (6 bases). CDR3 length: 15 residues. With 2 bases removed from V and 5 bases from J, the gap between germline ends came to 13 bases. Germline CDR1 and CDR2: MRHNA and SNTAGT. CDR3 amino acids: CASSDRGTPDNEQFF. In nucleotides, the CDR3 is TGTGCCAGCAGTGACAGAGGGACTCCCGACAATGAGCAGTTCTTC.

In its sample, this clonotype was seen a few times. The chain is built from TRBV12-5 and TRBJ2-7; a possible D gene is TRBD2 (5 bases). The V end was cut by 5 bases, the J end by 4 bases, with 6 bases between. From germline, CDR1 is LGHNT and CDR2 FRNRAP. The CDR3 contains 11 residues. CDR3 region: CASGRRYEQYF. In nucleotides, the CDR3 is TGTGCTAGTGGTCGGAGGTACGAGCAGTACTTC.

The table lists this clonotype with many counts. The chain has TRBV20-1 and TRBJ2-4; no reliable D call. Germline assignment: CDR1 DFQATT and CDR2 SNEGSKA (reference sequence). The V gene lost 5 bases and the J gene lost 0 bases, with 5 bases spanning the gap. The CDR3 extends over 12 amino acids. CDR3 nucleotide sequence: TGCAGTGCTGGGTTAGCCAAAAACATTCAGTACTTC. Its translation: CSAGLAKNIQYF.

The rearrangement links TRBV10-3 to TRBJ1-1; TRBD1 matches 7 bases. Germline trimming cut 8 bases from V and 10 bases from J; bases unmatched to any gene: 16. The CDR3 runs to 14 residues. Germline CDR1 and CDR2: ENHRY and SYGVKD. The chain's CDR3 is CAIQDELPGDRAFF. The CDR3 bases are TGTGCCATCCAAGACGAACTCCCCGGGGACAGAGCTTTCTTT.

The chain joins TRBV14 to TRBJ2-1; 8 bases match TRBD2. This CDR3 has 14 amino acids. After removal of 4 bases from V and 4 bases from J, the junction contained 3 bases not matched to a gene. Germline lookup yields CDR1 SGHDN and CDR2 FVKESK. The DNA of the CDR3 is TGTGCCAGCAGCCCACTAGCGGAATACAATGAGCAGTTCTTC. Translated: CASSPLAEYNEQFF.

This clonotype was observed a few times. This chain connects TRBV3-1 to TRBJ1-5, with D uncertain. Germline CDR1 reads LGHDT; CDR2 reads YNNKEL (reference sequence). Between the trimmed V and J ends, which lost 2 bases and 6 bases, there was a span of 8 bases. The CDR3 has 13 residues. The CDR3 DNA is TGTGCCAGCAGCCAAACCCGTGGTCAGCCCCAGCATTTT. Its translation is CASSQTRGQPQHF.

The V and J genes are TRBV18 and TRBJ1-5; D uncertain. V lost 2 bases and J 3 bases, leaving 11 bases between the germline ends. Per germline, CDR1 KGHSH and CDR2 LQKENI. The CDR3 contains 15 residues. CDR3 sequence reads: CASSPNTRTNQPQHF. CDR3 bases: TGTGCCAGCTCACCAAACACCAGGACCAATCAGCCCCAGCATTTT.

The chain joins TRBV20-1 to TRBJ1-1, with TRBD1 as a possible D gene (5 bases). This CDR3 has 13 residues. CDR1 and CDR2 from the germline V gene are DFQATT and SNEGSKA (reference sequence). V lost 0 bases to trimming and J lost 4 bases, with 9 bases between them. The CDR3 loop reads CSARDGRATEAFF. CDR3 sequence (DNA): TGCAGTGCTAGAGATGGCAGGGCCACTGAAGCTTTCTTT.

This clonotype showed up just a few times. The J gene is TRBJ2-3, the V gene TRBV30, with D perhaps TRBD2 (5 bases). The CDR3 covers 14 residues. V lost 2 bases and J 5 bases, leaving 14 bases between the germline ends. From germline, CDR1 is GTSNPN and CDR2 SVGIG (reference sequence). CDR3 nucleotides: TGTGCCTGGAGTCCCACTAGTTGGGAAGATACGCAGTATTTT. This translates into CAWSPTSWEDTQYF.

This clonotype was recorded many times. The chain is built from TRBV2 and TRBJ2-1; D is perhaps TRBD2 (5 bases). V lost 5 bases to trimming and J lost 8 bases, with 13 bases between them. CDR3 size: 13 residues. The germline CDR1 and CDR2 sequences are SNHLY and FYNNEI. CDR3 nucleotide sequence: TGTGCCAGCAGTCCGGACTTGGGCGATGAGCAGTTCTTC. Translated: CASSPDLGDEQFF.

This clonotype has only a few counts. The rearrangement uses TRBV12-3 or TRBV12-4 and TRBJ1-5, with D uncertain. The CDR3 extends over 15 amino acids. Deletions cut 5 bases from V and 1 base from J, with 12 bases between. CDR3 in amino acids: CASSLLGRSNQPQHF. CDR3 DNA sequence: TGTGCCAGCAGTCTTCTCGGACGCAGCAATCAGCCCCAGCATTTT.

This clonotype has more than one count but fewer than ten. The genes are TRBV12-3 or TRBV12-4 and TRBJ1-5, with D perhaps matching TRBD1 (6 bases). CDR3 length: 19 residues. The germline V and J ends were trimmed by 6 bases and 2 bases, with 26 bases remaining between them. CDR3 amino acids: CASSFRPWGGGGRNQPQHF. The CDR3 DNA sequence: TGTGCCAGCAGCTTTCGGCCGTGGGGGGGCGGAGGGCGCAATCAGCCCCAGCATTTT.

The chain recombines TRBV29-1 with TRBJ2-7, with 10 positions matching TRBD1. CDR3 size: 13 residues. Germline CDR1 reads SQVTM; CDR2 reads ANQGSEA. Trimming took 6 bases from V and 4 from J; bases not matched to a gene: 6. In DNA, the CDR3 is TGCAGCGTCTCAGGACAGGGGGAGTACGAGCAGTACTTC. Residues: CSVSGQGEYEQYF.

This clonotype was counted a few times. The chain links TRBV3-1 to TRBJ2-7, with D unresolved. The germline V gene encodes CDR1 LGHDT and CDR2 YNNKEL (reference sequence). The CDR3 runs to 13 residues. V shed 4 bases and J shed 3 bases, with 10 bases lying between them. CDR3 in amino acids: CASSPPGVYEQYF. Written as DNA, the CDR3 is TGTGCCAGCAGCCCCCCGGGTGTCTACGAGCAGTACTTC.

This rearrangement joins TRBV12-3 or TRBV12-4 to TRBJ2-7, with 8 bases matching TRBD2. The CDR3 is 14 amino acids. V shed 3 bases and J 7 bases; nucleotides not matched to a gene: 8. The CDR3 DNA sequence: TGTGCCAGCAGTTTGGCGGGAGGTGTGGGAGAGCAGTACTTC. Translation: CASSLAGGVGEQYF.

The chain joins TRBV28 to TRBJ1-1; D call uncertain. This CDR3 contains 11 residues. Germline V CDR1 and CDR2: MDHEN, SYDVKM. V lost 4 bases and J lost 9, with 9 bases in between. In nucleotides, the CDR3 is TGTGCCAGCAGTTATCTGCCCAAAGCTTTCTTT. Translated: CASSYLPKAFF. Filled out from reference TRBV28 and TRBJ1-1, the complete variable domain reads DVKVTQSSRYLVKRTGEKVFLECVQDMDHENMFWYRQDPGLGLRLIYFSYDVKMKEKGDIPEGYSVSREKKERFSLILESASTNQTSMYLCASSYLPKAFFGQGTRLTVV.

The chain links TRBV28 to TRBJ2-3; maybe TRBD2 (5 bases). The germline V and J ends were trimmed by 8 bases and 5 bases, with 17 bases remaining between them. Germline-derived CDR1 and CDR2 are MDHEN and SYDVKM. The CDR3 sequence is 14 residues long. The CDR3 DNA reads as TGTGCCAGCGTGGGCGGGCCAATGGGAGATACGCAGTATTTT. It codes for CASVGGPMGDTQYF.

The V gene is TRBV6-2 or TRBV6-3, the J gene TRBJ1-5; tentative D call: TRBD1 (5 bases). The CDR3 is 14 residues long. V was pared by 6 bases and J by 6 bases, with 15 bases between. CDR1 is MNHEY and CDR2 is SVGEGT in the germline V gene. The CDR3 DNA reads as TGTGCCAGCAGCTCCCTGACAGCCAGTCAGCCCCAGCATTTT. It is translated as CASSSLTASQPQHF.

The sample holds many counts of this clonotype. The genes are TRBV28 and TRBJ2-3; 8 nucleotides line up with TRBD1. V shed 4 bases and J 1 base; nucleotides not matched to a gene: 1. The CDR3 covers 14 residues. Germline V gene sequence: CDR1 MDHEN, CDR2 SYDVKM. The CDR3 reads CASSSTGGTDTQYF. The DNA of the CDR3 is TGTGCCAGCAGTTCGACAGGGGGCACAGATACGCAGTATTTT.

This clonotype was seen more than once but under ten times. This chain uses TRBV12-3 or TRBV12-4 with TRBJ1-3; 9 bases line up with TRBD1. The CDR3 is 14 amino acids. After removal of 5 bases from V and 8 bases from J, the junction contained 7 bases not matched to a gene. The CDR3 protein is CASSPGTGRHTIYF. The CDR3 bases are TGTGCCAGCAGTCCCGGGACAGGGCGGCACACCATATATTTT.